This entry is about one T cell receptor (beta chain). Its specificity is unknown. The sample comes from a study of T-cell memory formation after mild COVID-19. Broader study findings: Shrinking CD4+ clones were chiefly CM and EM; CD8+ ones were chiefly EMRA. Clones shrinking between day 15 and 85 showed a balanced CD4/CD8 split, and those that grew later tilted toward CD4+. Whether second-wave clones peaking at day 37 were SARS-CoV-2 specific went unconfirmed.

A 5'RACE reaction primed in the constant segment made cDNA libraries of TCR alpha and TCR beta, and these carried sample barcodes and UMIs. TCRdb re-analysed the 5' RACE reads in MiXCR, keeping a single row per CDR3 protein. Among around 310,000 distinct CDR3 sequences listed, roughly 19% were seen once. Trimming removed 4 bases at V and 2 bases at J, with 16 bases between. From germline, CDR1 is MNHNS and CDR2 SASEGT. The CDR3 length is 16 residues. Material for sequencing was PBMCs or a T cell subset sorted from them (not recorded which). This TCR was recovered from a man younger than 30 who had mild COVID-19 (a few samples of this study predate the infection). Cell type and time point are not known. The chain joins TRBV6-1 to TRBJ2-3, with a weak D call TRBD1 (6 bases). This chain's CDR3 is CASSGGQPVPTDTQYF. The CDR3 region has the DNA TGTGCCAGCAGTGGAGGACAGCCGGTACCCACAGATACGCAGTATTTT.